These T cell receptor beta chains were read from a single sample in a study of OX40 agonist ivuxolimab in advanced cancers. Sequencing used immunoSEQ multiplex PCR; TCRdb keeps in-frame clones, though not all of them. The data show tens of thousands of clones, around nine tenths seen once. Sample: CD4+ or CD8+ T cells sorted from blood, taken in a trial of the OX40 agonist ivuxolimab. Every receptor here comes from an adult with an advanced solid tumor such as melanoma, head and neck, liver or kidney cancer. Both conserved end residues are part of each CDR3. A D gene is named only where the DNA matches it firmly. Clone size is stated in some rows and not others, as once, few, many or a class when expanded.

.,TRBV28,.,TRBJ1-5,TGTGCCAGCAGTTTGGGAGGGTATAGCAATCAGCCCCAGCATTTT,CASSLGGYSNQPQHF
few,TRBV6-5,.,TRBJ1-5,TGTGCCAGCAGCCAGGAAATCAATCAGCCCCAGCATTTT,CASSQEINQPQHF
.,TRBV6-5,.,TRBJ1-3,TGTGCCAGCAGAAACGCCGGGTCAACTGGAAACACCATATATTTT,CASRNAGSTGNTIYF
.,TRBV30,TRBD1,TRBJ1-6,TGTGCCTGGAGTCTAGCGGACAGGGATAATTCACCCCTCCACTTT,CAWSLADRDNSPLHF
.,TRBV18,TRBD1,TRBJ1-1,TGTGCCAGCTCACTTCCAGGGGGCGCAACTGAAGCTTTCTTT,CASSLPGGATEAFF
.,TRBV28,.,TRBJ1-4,TGTGCCAGCAGGCGGGACGGTTATGAAAAACTGTTTTTT,CASRRDGYEKLFF
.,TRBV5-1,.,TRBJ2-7,TGTGCCAGCAGCTCGGGACCATCCTACGAGCAGTACTTC,CASSSGPSYEQYF
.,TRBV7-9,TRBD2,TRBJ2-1,TGTGCCAGCAGCTTAAATTGGCTAGCGGTCAAGAATGAGCAGTTCTTC,CASSLNWLAVKNEQFF
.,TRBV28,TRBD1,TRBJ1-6,TGTGCCAGCAGTTACCCGGCCGCGACAGGGGTTAATTCACCCCTCCACTTT,CASSYPAATGVNSPLHF
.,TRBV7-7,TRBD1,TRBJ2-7,TGTGCTAGCAGCTTGGACCTGGGACAGTCCTACGAGCAGTACTTC,CASSLDLGQSYEQYF